Below, 12 T cell receptor beta chains from the same sample are listed, as sequenced in a study of tumor and adjacent non-tumor tissue in lung cancer. This sample's RNA came from whole unsorted tissue. A modified ARM-PCR protocol with three rounds of nested PCR amplified TCRbeta. Using its own MiXCR run on the multiplex PCR reads, TCRdb lists one record per CDR3 protein. This table holds more than 95,000 distinct CDR3 sequences, 66% found once. Sequencing input: lung tumor tissue. These receptors all stem from a young man with non-small cell lung cancer.

This chain joins TRBV11-3 and TRBJ1-1; D might be TRBD1 (5 bases). Looked up from germline, CDR1 is SGHNT and CDR2 is YENEEA. The CDR3 runs to 16 residues. In DNA, the CDR3 is TGTCTCAGCAGCTTAGATGGGATCAGGGATCAAACTGAAGCTTTCTTT. Protein sequence: CLSSLDGIRDQTEAFF.

Turning to this clonotype: A much larger clone lies a single base off, so this may be a read error. The J gene is TRBJ2-7, the V gene TRBV4-2; TRBD1 might be the D (5 bases). Per the germline V gene, CDR1 is LGHNA and CDR2 is YNFKEQ. The CDR3 has 12 residues. V lost 4 bases and J lost 7, with 11 bases in between. Here the CDR3 DNA reads TGTGCCAGCAGCCCGACAGAATGGGAGCAGTACTTC. This translates into CASSPTEWEQYF.

This clonotype showed up just once. This may arise from a read error, as a much more abundant clone is one base away. The chain has TRBV20-1 and TRBJ2-4; no clear D gene. Per germline, CDR1 DFQATT and CDR2 SNEGSKA (reference sequence). V was clipped by 3 bases and J by 0 bases, with 3 bases between them. The CDR3 has 12 residues. CDR3 in DNA: TGCAGTGCTAGCATAGCCAAAAACATTCAGTACTTC. It encodes CSASIAKNIQYF.

This clonotype was detected only a few times. The chain joins TRBV7-9 to TRBJ1-1; no firm D call. The CDR3 extends over 13 amino acids. Trimming shortened V by 3 bases and J by 5 bases, and 10 bases separated the two germline ends. Germline-derived CDR1 and CDR2 are SEHNR and FQNEAQ (reference sequence). CDR3 bases: TGTGCCAGCAGCTTCGAAGGAGGGACTGAAGCTTTCTTT. Its translation: CASSFEGGTEAFF.

A remark on this clonotype: At one boundary the junction diverges from the germline segment, which might be a read error. The gene calls are TRBV11-2 and TRBJ1-2; D is undetermined. The length of the CDR3 is 14 residues. Germline V CDR1 and CDR2: SGHAT, FQNNGV. The CDR3: CASSLADANYGYTF. The CDR3, as DNA: TGTGCCAGTAGCTTGGCTGATGCGAACTATGGCTACACCTTC. The whole variable domain, filled in from reference TRBV11-2 and TRBJ1-2, reads EAGVAQSPRYKIIEKRQSVAFWCNPISGHATLYWYQQILGQGPKLLIQFQNNGVVDDSQLPKDRFSAERLKGVDSTLKIQPAKLEDSAVYLCASSLADANYGYTFGSGTRLTVV.

As to this clonotype: Sequence at one end of the junction differs from germline and may be a read error. The V call is TRBV4-2, the J call TRBJ2-7; tentative D call: TRBD2 (5 bases). This CDR3 is 17 amino acids long. Per germline, CDR1 LGHNA and CDR2 YNFKEQ. The CDR3 DNA follows: TGTGCCAGCAGCCCCGAGGCAGGCAGGAGGAGCTCCTACAAGCAGTACTTC. Amino acids: CASSPEAGRRSSYKQYF.

Turning to this clonotype: The CDR3 carries no conserved terminal phenylalanine or tryptophan, so it likely arises from a read error. This chain uses TRBV20-1 with TRBJ1-1, with D tentatively TRBD1 (5 bases). Trimming took 3 bases from V and 7 from J, leaving 15 bases between them. There are 13 residues in the CDR3. The germline V gene encodes CDR1 DFQATT and CDR2 SNEGSKA (reference sequence). Here the CDR3 DNA reads TGCAGTGCTAGTCCATTGGCGGGGGGTGAAGCTTTCTGT. This gives the protein CSASPLAGGEAFC.

The CDR3 loop is CASSVGTISGRAADEQFF. CDR3 sequence (DNA): TGTGCCAGCAGTGTAGGGACGATTAGCGGGAGGGCCGCGGATGAGCAGTTCTTC. The chain combines TRBV12-3 or TRBV12-4 with TRBJ2-1; 11 nucleotides agree with TRBD2. The CDR3 runs to 18 residues. Unmatched junction bases numbered 17, after V lost 5 bases and J lost 8 bases.

The rearrangement uses TRBV30 and TRBJ2-2, with D perhaps TRBD2 (6 bases). Germline CDR1 is GTSNPN and CDR2 is SVGIG (reference sequence). V was shortened by 0 bases and J by 4 bases, with 15 bases between the two germline ends. The CDR3 is made up of 16 amino acids. Here the CDR3 DNA reads TGTGCCTGGAGTGTATGGGGGGAGATGCGCACCGGGGAGCTGTTTTTT. Its translation is CAWSVWGEMRTGELFF. The variable domain in full, with the rest retrieved from reference TRBV30 and TRBJ2-2, is SQTIHQWPATLVQPVGSPLSLECTVEGTSNPNLYWYRQAAGRGLQLLFYSVGIGQISSEVPQNLSASRPQDRQFILSSKKLLLSDSGFYLCAWSVWGEMRTGELFFGEGSRLTVL.

Worth noting for this clonotype: A read error may explain this, as a much larger clone is one base away. This sequence joins TRBV20-1 and TRBJ2-7; 9 nucleotides line up with TRBD2. This CDR3 is 15 amino acids long. Trimming cost V 6 bases and J 0 bases; bases outside gene matches: 9. Germline CDR1 is DFQATT and CDR2 is SNEGSKA (reference sequence). The DNA of the CDR3 is TGCAGTGCGGGGAGGATTAGCGGGAGCTCCTACGAGCAGTACTTC. Translated: CSAGRISGSSYEQYF.

As for this clonotype: Since a much larger clone is just one base distant, this may be a read error. The V call is TRBV4-2, the J call TRBJ2-3, with 7 bases that match TRBD2. The CDR3 spans 15 residues. Germline V CDR1 and CDR2: LGHNA, YNFKEQ. Trimming removed 5 bases from V and 0 bases from J; junction bases left unmatched: 5. The CDR3 DNA is TGTGCCAGCAGCGGAGCGGGGTCTAGCACAGATACGCAGTATTTT. Translated, it gives CASSGAGSSTDTQYF.

The table lists this clonotype with a few counts. Germline and junction disagree at one end, which may indicate a read error. The genes are TRBV11-2 and TRBJ2-3; D is ambiguous. The CDR3 has 12 residues. Germline lookup yields CDR1 SGHAT and CDR2 FQNNGV. In nucleotides, the CDR3 is TGTGCCAGCGGCTTAGAGCGCGGAACGCAGTATTTT. Protein sequence: CASGLERGTQYF.